These 2 T cell receptor beta chains came from one sample sequenced in a study of control samples from healthy donors and cancer patients. Repertoires were generated with immunoSEQ multiplex PCR, while TCRdb's copy carries only in-frame clones and drops some. The sample shows about 83,000 clones, about nine tenths of them seen only once. Material: blood. All receptors come from a man aged 50-59 years in good health.

This sequence joins TRBV18 and TRBJ2-1; 7 bases are shared with TRBD1. The CDR3 consists of 15 residues. Germline CDR1 is KGHSH and CDR2 is LQKENI. The junction had 10 bases not matched to a gene; V was cut back by 5 bases and J by 6 bases. Here the CDR3 DNA reads TGTGCCAGCTCAAAAAGGGACAGTTTTCTCAATGAGCAGTTCTTC. Protein product: CASSKRDSFLNEQFF.

This clone occurred once. CDR3 bases: TGTGCCAGCAGCCCGACAGGGGTTAAGGGTGAAGCTTTCTTT. It specifies CASSPTGVKGEAFF. V is TRBV7-9 and J is TRBJ1-1, with TRBD1 identical over 8 bases. The CDR3 loop spans 14 amino acids. J gave up 7 bases and V 5 bases, and 9 bases lay outside the gene matches. Germline lookup yields CDR1 SEHNR and CDR2 FQNEAQ (reference sequence).